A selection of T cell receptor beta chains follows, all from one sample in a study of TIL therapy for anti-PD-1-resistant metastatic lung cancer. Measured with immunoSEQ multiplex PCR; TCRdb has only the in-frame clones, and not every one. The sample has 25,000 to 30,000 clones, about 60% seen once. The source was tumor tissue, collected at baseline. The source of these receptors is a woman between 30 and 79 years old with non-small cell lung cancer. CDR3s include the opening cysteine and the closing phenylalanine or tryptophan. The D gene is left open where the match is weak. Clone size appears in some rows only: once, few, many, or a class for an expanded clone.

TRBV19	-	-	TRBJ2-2	CASNVGGWGELFF	TGTGCCAGTAACGTGGGAGGCTGGGGGGAGCTGTTTTTT
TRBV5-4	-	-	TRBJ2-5	CASSFGLQETQYF	TGTGCCAGCAGCTTCGGACTGCAAGAGACCCAGTACTTC
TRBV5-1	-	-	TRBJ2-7	CASSPLPAGNYEQYF	TGCGCCAGCAGCCCGCTTCCCGCAGGGAACTACGAGCAGTACTTC
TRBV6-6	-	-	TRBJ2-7	CASTPGATYEQYF	TGTGCCAGCACCCCCGGCGCTACCTACGAGCAGTACTTC
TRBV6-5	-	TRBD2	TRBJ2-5	CASSYHLSGSGGTQYF	TGTGCCAGCAGTTACCATCTTAGCGGGAGCGGGGGGACCCAGTACTTC
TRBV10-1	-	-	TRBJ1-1	CASSGSFTPNTEAFF	TGCGCCAGCAGTGGGTCCTTTACACCGAACACTGAAGCTTTCTTT
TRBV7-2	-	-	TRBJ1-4	CASSSTGIGNEKLFF	TGTGCCAGCAGCTCCACAGGGATTGGTAATGAAAAACTGTTTTTT
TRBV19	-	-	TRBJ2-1	CASSKALIAAMNEQFF	TGTGCCAGTAGTAAGGCCCTGATCGCGGCTATGAATGAGCAGTTCTTC
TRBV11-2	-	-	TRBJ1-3	CASSLGHPGHSGNTIYF	TGTGCCAGCAGCTTAGGACACCCTGGGCACTCTGGAAACACCATATATTTT
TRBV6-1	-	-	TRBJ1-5	CASIENSWKPQHF	TGTGCCAGCATTGAAAACAGCTGGAAGCCCCAGCATTTT
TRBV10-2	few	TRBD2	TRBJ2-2	CASRKTSGRAGTGELFF	TGCGCCAGCAGGAAGACTAGCGGGAGGGCCGGTACCGGGGAGCTGTTTTTT